This entry is about one T cell receptor (beta chain). Its antigen is not yet known. Per-nucleotide qualities are absent, and no much larger clonotype sits a single base away. A distance of 5 bases separates the germline ends of V and J, which lose 6 bases and 0 bases respectively. According to the germline V gene, CDR1 reads SNHLY and CDR2 reads FYNNEI. The CDR3, from cysteine to phenylalanine, totals 13 residues. Left in the record is the CDR3 DNA by itself, 39 bases read in frame from the first base. This sample is part of a study of blood T cell repertoires in COVID-19 (dated by TCRdb to 2018 to 2021). About the full investigation: The collaborator samples originated in the United States, Italy and Spain and spanned the acute and convalescent phases of COVID-19. The material from the prospective study consisted of cDNA or gDNA derived from T cells, B-cell-depleted T cells, or PBMCs. Subjects who had been exposed to COVID-19, were actively infected with it, or had recovered from it provided the deeply sampled blood TCRbeta repertoires that made up the dataset. The repertoires were released in a freely available public database meant as a resource for research on the immune response to SARS-CoV-2. Samples came from the ongoing ImmuneRACE study (first 160 participants) plus 1,254 subjects from 6 global collaborators. A de-identified subject ID, COVID-19 status, age in years and sex were almost always included in the sample metadata. Where available, HLA class I and class II types were taken from metadata supplied by the sample provider and were not determined by assay-based typing.

In Seattle, one collaborating source enrolled patients while the infection was active and tracked those patients longitudinally over the course of disease. Collaborating institutions collected whole blood in K2EDTA tubes following their own protocols. For TCRbeta analysis, collaborator samples were shipped as frozen whole blood, as isolated PBMCs, or as DNA extracted from either sample type. TCRbeta CDR3 regions were amplified from genomic DNA using the immunoSEQ Assay, a bias-controlled multiplex PCR. Under the source paper's analysis protocol: The number of nucleated cells in each sample was estimated by amplification of reference gene primers within the assay. To quantify the absolute abundance of each unique TCRbeta CDR3 rearrangement, sequence reads were collapsed and filtered. For each sample, productive Simpson clonality was calculated as the square root of Simpson's diversity index over productive rearrangements. Drawn from immuneACCESS, this table holds only the in-frame rearrangements with V and J called that TCRdb kept. Clones are partly lost; checked studies trace under half to an unresolved V gene and leave the rest unexplained. V, J and clone size are those of that table, while D and trimming were read from the DNA. The sample table shows fewer than 250,000 clones, and about 83% are seen once. Approximately 6.2% of the sample lies in the top ten.

What the authors observed across the whole study: Clinical and demographic metadata were provided uncurated, with the amount varying by source and participant.

This sequence uses TRBV2 and TRBJ2-2; too little of a D gene remains to name it. The source of this sequence is a woman older than 75 with COVID-19, enrolled during active disease. Sequenced input: peripheral blood. The CDR3 protein is CASSTANTGELFF. The DNA reads TGTGCCAGCAGCACAGCGAACACCGGGGAGCTGTTTTTT.